This TCR beta chain originates from a study of OX40 agonist ivuxolimab in advanced cancers. Study context: Two cutaneous melanoma patients and one hepatocellular carcinoma patient, three in all, had partial responses. Findings of the study overall: More expanded clones were found, on average, in CD8+ than in CD4+ T cells.

Repertoires were generated with immunoSEQ multiplex PCR, while TCRdb's copy carries only in-frame clones and drops some. The sample includes about 60,000 clones, 86% seen only once; the top ten take 0.55%. This clone was recorded once. No antigen is known for it. Germline trimming cut 5 bases from V and 0 bases from J; bases unmatched to any gene: 7. The CDR3 has 15 amino acids. Germline CDR1 reads SEHNR; CDR2 reads FQNEAQ (reference sequence). The TCR comes from an adult with an advanced solid tumor such as melanoma, head and neck, liver or kidney cancer. The chain combines TRBV7-9 with TRBJ2-7; 7 bases map to TRBD2. The sample in question was CD4+ or CD8+ T cells sorted from blood, obtained in a trial of the OX40 agonist ivuxolimab. The CDR3 protein is CASSNGLVGSYEQYF. For the CDR3, the DNA is TGTGCCAGCAGCAATGGACTAGTTGGCTCCTACGAGCAGTACTTC. The full variable domain, rest sourced from reference TRBV7-9 and TRBJ2-7, is DTGVSQNPRHKITKRGQNVTFRCDPISEHNRLYWYRQTLGQGPEFLTYFQNEAQLEKSRLLSDRFSAERPKGSFSTLEIQRTEQGDSAMYLCASSNGLVGSYEQYFGPGTRLTVT.